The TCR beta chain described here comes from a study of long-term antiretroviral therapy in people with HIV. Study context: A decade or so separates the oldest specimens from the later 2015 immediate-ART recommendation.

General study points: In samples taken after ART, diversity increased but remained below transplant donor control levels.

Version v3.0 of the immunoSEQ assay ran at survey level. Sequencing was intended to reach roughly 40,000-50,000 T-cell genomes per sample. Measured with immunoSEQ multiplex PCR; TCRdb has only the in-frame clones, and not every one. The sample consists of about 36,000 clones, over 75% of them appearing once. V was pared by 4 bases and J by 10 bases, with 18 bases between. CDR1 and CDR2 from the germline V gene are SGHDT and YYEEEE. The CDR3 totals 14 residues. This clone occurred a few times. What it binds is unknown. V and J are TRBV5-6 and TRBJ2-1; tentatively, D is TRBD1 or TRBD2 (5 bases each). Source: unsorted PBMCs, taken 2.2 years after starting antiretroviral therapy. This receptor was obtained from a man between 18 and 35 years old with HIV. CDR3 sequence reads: CASSPLLRGYEQFF. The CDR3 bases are TGTGCCAGCAGCCCCCTCCTCCGGGGCTACGAGCAGTTCTTC.